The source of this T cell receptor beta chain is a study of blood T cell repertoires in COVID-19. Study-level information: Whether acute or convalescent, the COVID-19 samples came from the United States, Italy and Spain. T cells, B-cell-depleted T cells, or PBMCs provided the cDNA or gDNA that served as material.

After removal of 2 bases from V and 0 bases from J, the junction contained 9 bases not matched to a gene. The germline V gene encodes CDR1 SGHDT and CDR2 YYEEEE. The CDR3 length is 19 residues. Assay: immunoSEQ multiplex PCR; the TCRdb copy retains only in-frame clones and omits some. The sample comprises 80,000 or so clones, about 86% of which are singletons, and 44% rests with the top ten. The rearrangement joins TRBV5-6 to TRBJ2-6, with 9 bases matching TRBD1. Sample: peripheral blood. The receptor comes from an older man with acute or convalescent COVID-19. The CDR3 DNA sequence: TGTGCCAGCAGCTTTTTCCGGACAGGGGCGTCCTCTGGGGCCAACGTCCTGACTTTC. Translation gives CASSFFRTGASSGANVLTF.